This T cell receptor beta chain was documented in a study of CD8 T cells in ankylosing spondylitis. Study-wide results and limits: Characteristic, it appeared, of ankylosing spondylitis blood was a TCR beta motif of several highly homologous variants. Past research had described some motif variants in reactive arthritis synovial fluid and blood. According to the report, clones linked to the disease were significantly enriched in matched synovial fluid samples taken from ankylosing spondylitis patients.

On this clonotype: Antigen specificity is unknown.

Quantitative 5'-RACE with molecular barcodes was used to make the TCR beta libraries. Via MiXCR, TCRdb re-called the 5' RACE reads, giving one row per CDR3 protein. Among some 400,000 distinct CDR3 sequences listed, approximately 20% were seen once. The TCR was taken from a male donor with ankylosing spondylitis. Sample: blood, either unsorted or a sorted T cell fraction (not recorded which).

The chain's CDR3 is CASSWSGSGNEQFF. The DNA of the CDR3 is TGTGCCAGCAGTTGGAGCGGGAGTGGGAATGAGCAGTTCTTC. The V call is TRBV6-2 or TRBV6-3, the J call TRBJ2-1, with 8 bases aligning to TRBD2. Trimming removed 4 bases from V and 7 bases from J; junction bases left unmatched: 6. CDR1 MNHEY and CDR2 SVGEGT come from the germline V gene. The CDR3 sequence is 14 residues long.